These T cell receptor beta chains were read from a single sample in a study of blood T cells in healthy people across ages. TCRdb ran MiXCR on the 5' RACE reads and lists one entry per CDR3 protein. In the table there are approximately 400,000 distinct CDR3 sequences, roughly half of which are singletons. The sequencing input was blood. The source of these receptors is a man aged 55 to 70 in good health. Each CDR3 is given without its conserved first and last residue.

v_gene: TRBV7-2; j_gene: TRBJ2-1; CDR3aa: ASSFRAGTSGYNEQF
v_gene: TRBV20-1; j_gene: TRBJ2-1; CDR3aa: SAGQTRPNEQF
v_gene: TRBV28; j_gene: TRBJ2-3; CDR3aa: ASTRWGRDTQY
v_gene: TRBV12-3/TRBV12-4; j_gene: TRBJ2-5; CDR3aa: ASSSLQGAETQY
v_gene: TRBV20-1; j_gene: TRBJ2-6; CDR3aa: SASPTGGGSGANVLT
v_gene: TRBV7-2; j_gene: NA; CDR3aa: ASSASIGQGGKTQY
v_gene: TRBV4-3; j_gene: TRBJ2-7; CDR3aa: ASSQALGTTLGEQY
v_gene: TRBV19; j_gene: TRBJ1-2; CDR3aa: ASSMTGVYGYT
v_gene: TRBV7-2; j_gene: TRBJ2-7; CDR3aa: ASSVTSGSSYEQY
v_gene: TRBV28; j_gene: TRBJ2-7; CDR3aa: ASSFPGGPYEQY
v_gene: TRBV29-1; j_gene: TRBJ2-1; CDR3aa: SGGALGEQF
v_gene: TRBV6-2/TRBV6-3; j_gene: TRBJ2-3; CDR3aa: ASSYSSGRIRTDTQY
v_gene: TRBV7-3; j_gene: TRBJ2-3; CDR3aa: ASSSGLAGEAQY
v_gene: TRBV6-2/TRBV6-3; j_gene: TRBJ2-7; CDR3aa: ASSYSKGSDPYEQY
v_gene: TRBV12-1; j_gene: TRBJ2-1; CDR3aa: ASSLPPGAQGYNEQF
v_gene: TRBV6-6; j_gene: TRBJ1-1; CDR3aa: ASTDGAGYSTEAF
v_gene: TRBV6-1; j_gene: TRBJ2-1; CDR3aa: ASSEGGMEQF
v_gene: TRBV28; j_gene: TRBJ1-4; CDR3aa: ASSPISSGTEKLF
v_gene: TRBV15; j_gene: TRBJ2-5; CDR3aa: ATSRDGGPQETQY
v_gene: TRBV29-1; j_gene: TRBJ1-2; CDR3aa: SVASSNYGYT
v_gene: TRBV2; j_gene: TRBJ1-6; CDR3aa: ASSKQGDRGRSPLH
v_gene: TRBV20-1; j_gene: TRBJ2-5; CDR3aa: STRPSGNSEQY
v_gene: TRBV7-2; j_gene: NA; CDR3aa: ASRPMTSGAYNEQY
v_gene: TRBV6-5; j_gene: TRBJ2-1; CDR3aa: ASSYRDDYNEQF
v_gene: TRBV5-8; j_gene: TRBJ2-7; CDR3aa: ASSLASGGSFEQY
v_gene: TRBV7-2; j_gene: TRBJ2-5; CDR3aa: ASGGYAREETQY
v_gene: TRBV20-1; j_gene: TRBJ2-7; CDR3aa: STKAGAGEQY
v_gene: TRBV27; j_gene: TRBJ2-7; CDR3aa: ASSPRGTVSYEQY
v_gene: TRBV29-1; j_gene: TRBJ2-3; CDR3aa: SAKVDWGEQY
v_gene: TRBV13; j_gene: TRBJ2-7; CDR3aa: ASSARREGEISYEQY
v_gene: TRBV11-2; j_gene: TRBJ2-1; CDR3aa: ASSFGGASGSDEQF
v_gene: TRBV5-1; j_gene: TRBJ2-7; CDR3aa: ASSGQTEGMQY
v_gene: TRBV13; j_gene: TRBJ1-4; CDR3aa: ASSSGVRATNEKLF
v_gene: TRBV6-4; j_gene: TRBJ1-6; CDR3aa: ASSEVGQGMSPLH
v_gene: TRBV5-5; j_gene: TRBJ2-5; CDR3aa: ASSQWDNQETQY
v_gene: TRBV27; j_gene: TRBJ2-3; CDR3aa: ASSLMSPWRDTQY
v_gene: TRBV24-1; j_gene: TRBJ2-3; CDR3aa: ATSGGAAGTDTQY
v_gene: TRBV12-3/TRBV12-4; j_gene: TRBJ2-7; CDR3aa: ASSREGGLMTYEQY
v_gene: TRBV5-6; j_gene: TRBJ2-4; CDR3aa: ASSLVVQGARRNIQY
v_gene: TRBV3-1; j_gene: TRBJ2-7; CDR3aa: ASSQGAHEQY
v_gene: TRBV29-1; j_gene: TRBJ2-7; CDR3aa: SVDDGSYEQY
v_gene: TRBV11-2; j_gene: TRBJ1-4; CDR3aa: ASSSAATGQGGKLF
v_gene: TRBV28; j_gene: TRBJ2-5; CDR3aa: ASSLERWEQY
v_gene: TRBV14; j_gene: TRBJ2-2; CDR3aa: ASSPRPGVVGELF
v_gene: TRBV9; j_gene: TRBJ2-3; CDR3aa: ASSVGTRGDTQY
v_gene: TRBV20-1; j_gene: NA; CDR3aa: SARTGTSEKETQY
v_gene: TRBV5-1; j_gene: TRBJ2-5; CDR3aa: TSSPIAGEETQY
v_gene: TRBV3-1; j_gene: TRBJ2-3; CDR3aa: ASSQGAKDTQY
v_gene: TRBV12-3/TRBV12-4; j_gene: TRBJ2-7; CDR3aa: ASSPGGLAHSYEQY
v_gene: TRBV12-3/TRBV12-4; j_gene: TRBJ2-3; CDR3aa: ASSLRVGLDTQY
v_gene: TRBV4-3; j_gene: TRBJ1-6; CDR3aa: ASSQSSGINSPLH
v_gene: TRBV18; j_gene: TRBJ2-7; CDR3aa: ASSPQTGGSTQY
v_gene: TRBV29-1; j_gene: TRBJ2-5; CDR3aa: SVEVGLGETQY
v_gene: TRBV10-3; j_gene: NA; CDR3aa: AISDSLASSYNEQY
v_gene: TRBV6-5; j_gene: TRBJ2-7; CDR3aa: ASRRRQGDQY
v_gene: TRBV20-1; j_gene: TRBJ1-6; CDR3aa: SATSGLSSYNSPLH
v_gene: TRBV7-8; j_gene: TRBJ1-2; CDR3aa: ASSLARDSAYGYT
v_gene: TRBV28; j_gene: TRBJ1-1; CDR3aa: ASSMGRGNTEAF